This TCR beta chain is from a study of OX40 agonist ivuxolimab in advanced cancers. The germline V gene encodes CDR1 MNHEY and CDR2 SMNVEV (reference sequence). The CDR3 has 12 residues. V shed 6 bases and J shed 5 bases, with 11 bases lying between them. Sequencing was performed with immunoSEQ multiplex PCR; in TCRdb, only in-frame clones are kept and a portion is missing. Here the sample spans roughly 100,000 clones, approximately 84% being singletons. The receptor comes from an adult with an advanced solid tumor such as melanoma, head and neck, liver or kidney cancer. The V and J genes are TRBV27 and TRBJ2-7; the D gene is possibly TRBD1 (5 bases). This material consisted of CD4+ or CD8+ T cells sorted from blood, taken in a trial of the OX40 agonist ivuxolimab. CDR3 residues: CASRGPRDEQYF. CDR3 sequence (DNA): TGTGCCAGCAGGGGGCCTCGGGACGAGCAGTACTTC.